These 17 T cell receptor beta chains share one sample of origin, sequenced in a study of vaccination and CD4 T cells after COVID-19 (dated by TCRdb to 2021 to 2024). Library method: PCR. The data were produced on an Illumina iSeq 100. DNA from cultured CD4+ T cells was subjected to TCR sequencing with the Oncomine TCR Beta short-read assay at the Johns Hopkins FTIC core. TCRdb ran its own pipeline on the public reads, namely fastp trimming at Q25 and MiXCR clone calling, and kept in-frame beta chains. When rows share a CDR3 protein, they turn into one entry using the most common DNA and genes. The sample has approximately 20,000 distinct CDR3 sequences on record, approximately 38% of them singletons. The ten largest account for roughly an eighth of the sample. These receptors have no known antigen. The sample's treatment or condition label is to be understood as: roughly 10-day PBMC culture with coronavirus spike peptide pools or control peptides (ViraFEST assay).

Input material: cultured CD4+ T cells from blood. The receptors originated from a human donor with COVID-19.

This sequence joins TRBV5-4 and TRBJ1-2; TRBD1 aligns across 7 bases. Germline CDR1 and CDR2: SGHNT and YYREEE (reference sequence). The trim removed 0 bases at V and 0 bases at J, leaving 2 bases unmatched. CDR3 length equals 15 residues. CDR3 sequence: CASSLGGQTNYGYTF. The CDR3 DNA reads TGTGCCAGCAGCTTGGGGGGACAGACTAACTATGGCTACACCTTC. The full variable domain, its missing parts supplied by reference TRBV5-4 and TRBJ1-2, is ETGVTQSPTHLIKTRGQQVTLRCSSQSGHNTVSWYQQALGQGPQFIFQYYREEENGRGNFPPRFSGLQFPNYSSELNVNALELDDSALYLCASSLGGQTNYGYTFGSGTRLTVV.

This clonotype was detected only a few times. The chain is built from TRBV30 and TRBJ1-2; no firm D call. Trimming cost V 0 bases and J 7 bases, with 9 bases left between them. CDR1 is GTSNPN and CDR2 is SVGIG in the germline V gene (reference sequence). CDR3 length equals 12 residues. The CDR3 sequence is CAWSVIGSGYTF. As DNA, the CDR3 is TGTGCCTGGAGTGTCATTGGCTCTGGCTACACCTTC.

This clonotype was observed a single time. This sequence joins TRBV4-2 and TRBJ1-2; 10 bases are a match to TRBD1. V shed 0 bases and J 0 bases; nucleotides not matched to a gene: 13. This CDR3 is 20 amino acids long. The V gene's germline CDR1 is LGHNA and CDR2 YNFKEQ. CDR3 bases: TGTGCCAGCAGCCAAGATTTCGGGGACAGGGGAAGAACGGCTAACTATGGCTACACCTTC. Protein sequence: CASSQDFGDRGRTANYGYTF.

The table lists this clonotype with a few counts. The rearrangement uses TRBV28 and TRBJ1-2; 8 bases are shared with TRBD1. Trimming removed 5 bases from V and 8 bases from J; junction bases left unmatched: 7. Germline loops: CDR1 MDHEN, CDR2 SYDVKM. The CDR3 runs 13 residues. CDR3 coding DNA: TGTGCCAGCAGTCGGGACAGGAGGGGGGGCTACACCTTC. Its protein product is CASSRDRRGGYTF.

This chain connects TRBV2 to TRBJ1-5; D possibly corresponds to TRBD1 (5 bases). The V gene's germline CDR1 is SNHLY and CDR2 FYNNEI. CDR3 length: 13 amino acids. The V end was cut by 7 bases, the J end by 3 bases, with 10 bases between. The CDR3: CASKAGVNQPQHF. CDR3 sequence (DNA): TGTGCCAGCAAGGCGGGGGTCAATCAGCCCCAGCATTTT.

This chain links TRBV7-2 with TRBJ2-4; no reliable D call. Trimming removed 1 base at V and 8 bases at J, with 12 bases between. Germline loops: CDR1 SGHTA, CDR2 FQGNSA. The CDR3 extends over 14 amino acids. The CDR3 coding sequence is TGTGCCAGCAGCTTAGGACAACCTGGGGACATTCAGTACTTC. Protein sequence: CASSLGQPGDIQYF.

J is TRBJ1-1 and V is TRBV18; maybe TRBD1 (5 bases). This CDR3 has 16 residues. V lost 3 bases to trimming and J lost 1 base, with 15 bases between them. Germline V gene sequence: CDR1 KGHSH, CDR2 LQKENI. CDR3 in DNA: TGTGCCAGCTCACCTCCTTGGGACGGAGAGAACACTGAAGCTTTCTTT. This translates into CASSPPWDGENTEAFF. The full variable domain, rest sourced from reference TRBV18 and TRBJ1-1, is NAGVMQNPRHLVRRRGQEARLRCSPMKGHSHVYWYRQLPEEGLKFMVYLQKENIIDESGMPKERFSAEFPKEGPSILRIQQVVRGDSAAYFCASSPPWDGENTEAFFGQGTRLTVV.

V gene TRBV11-1 combines with J gene TRBJ2-7; unclear D gene. In germline, CDR1 is SGHAT, CDR2 FQDESV (reference sequence). V was clipped by 1 base and J by 2 bases, with 9 bases between them. The CDR3 is made up of 14 amino acids. The CDR3: CASSLVAIPYEQYF. CDR3 in DNA: TGTGCCAGCAGCTTAGTGGCGATCCCCTACGAGCAGTACTTC.

The sample holds a few counts of this clonotype. The chain couples TRBV11-1 to TRBJ1-2; TRBD1 matches at 7 bases. Losses at the gene ends were 1 base for V and 8 bases for J; bases not matched to a gene: 7. CDR1 and CDR2 from the germline V gene are SGHAT and FQDESV (reference sequence). CDR3 length: 14 residues. The CDR3 nucleotides read TGTGCCAGCAGCTTAGGGGGACAGTTCGAGGGCTACACCTTC. It codes for CASSLGGQFEGYTF.

The V gene is TRBV6-1, the J gene TRBJ1-3; possibly TRBD1 for D (6 bases). CDR1 is MNHNS and CDR2 is SASEGT in the germline V gene. Trimming stripped 4 bases from V and 0 bases from J, with 13 bases between. The CDR3 has 16 amino acids. The CDR3, as DNA: TGTGCCAGCAGTGGCTGGACAGACGGCTCTGGAAACACCATATATTTT. This gives the protein CASSGWTDGSGNTIYF.

The chain is built from TRBV5-4 and TRBJ2-5; 11 bases are a match to TRBD2. Germline V gene data show CDR1 as SGHNT and CDR2 as YYREEE (reference sequence). The CDR3 loop spans 15 amino acids. Trimming at V came to 4 bases and at J to 0 bases, leaving 2 bases not matched to a gene. CDR3 nucleotides: TGTGCCAGCAGCCCTAGCGGGGGGTACCAAGAGACCCAGTACTTC. It yields the protein CASSPSGGYQETQYF.

V and J are TRBV10-2 and TRBJ2-5; 7 bases fit TRBD2. The CDR3 spans 14 residues. Trimming cost V 4 bases and J 4 bases; bases outside gene matches: 6. Germline CDR1 and CDR2: WSHSY and SAAADI. The CDR3 is CASSGGGGRETQYF. CDR3 in DNA: TGCGCCAGCAGTGGGGGCGGGGGTAGAGAGACCCAGTACTTC.

The rearrangement joins TRBV18 to TRBJ1-2; D is undetermined. Trimming pared 2 bases from V and 4 bases from J, leaving 11 bases between. The CDR3 contains 14 residues. Germline-derived CDR1 and CDR2 are KGHSH and LQKENI. The CDR3 bases are TGTGCCAGCTCACCAGAGGGCGCGATCTATGGCTACACCTTC. It yields the protein CASSPEGAIYGYTF.

The rearrangement joins TRBV6-1 to TRBJ2-7; D is unclear. The V gene lost 2 bases and the J gene lost 1 base, with 12 bases spanning the gap. The CDR3 is 15 residues long. Germline loops: CDR1 MNHNS, CDR2 SASEGT. Here the CDR3 reads CASSERSVMSYEQYF. The DNA for the CDR3 is TGTGCCAGCAGTGAAAGGTCAGTTATGTCCTACGAGCAGTACTTC.

This clonotype was seen a single time. The chain employs TRBV6-5 and TRBJ2-3, with D possibly matching TRBD1 (6 bases). Trimming removed 2 bases from V and 5 bases from J, with 14 bases in between. There are 15 residues in the CDR3. The germline gives CDR1 MNHEY, CDR2 SVGAGI. DNA for the CDR3: TGTGCCAGCAGTTACGAAGGGGGTCGGTTAGATACGCAGTATTTT. Translated, it gives CASSYEGGRLDTQYF.

A few counts support this clonotype. DNA of the CDR3: TGTGCCAGCAGCTTAGGTCCGGGTAACACAGATACGCAGTATTTT. Encoded protein: CASSLGPGNTDTQYF. The J gene is TRBJ2-3, the V gene TRBV7-2; no definite D call. In germline, CDR1 is SGHTA, CDR2 FQGNSA. The CDR3 consists of 15 residues. Trimming removed 1 base from V and 2 bases from J, with 10 bases in between.

This clonotype was seen a handful of times. The chain couples TRBV20-1 to TRBJ1-2; the match to TRBD1 covers 8 bases. V dropped 7 bases and J dropped 1; count of bases not matched to a gene: 5. This CDR3 has 13 residues. The germline CDR1 and CDR2 sequences are DFQATT and SNEGSKA (reference sequence). The DNA for the CDR3 is TGCAGTGTCACAGGGGGGCTTAACTATGGCTACACCTTC. Translating it yields CSVTGGLNYGYTF.